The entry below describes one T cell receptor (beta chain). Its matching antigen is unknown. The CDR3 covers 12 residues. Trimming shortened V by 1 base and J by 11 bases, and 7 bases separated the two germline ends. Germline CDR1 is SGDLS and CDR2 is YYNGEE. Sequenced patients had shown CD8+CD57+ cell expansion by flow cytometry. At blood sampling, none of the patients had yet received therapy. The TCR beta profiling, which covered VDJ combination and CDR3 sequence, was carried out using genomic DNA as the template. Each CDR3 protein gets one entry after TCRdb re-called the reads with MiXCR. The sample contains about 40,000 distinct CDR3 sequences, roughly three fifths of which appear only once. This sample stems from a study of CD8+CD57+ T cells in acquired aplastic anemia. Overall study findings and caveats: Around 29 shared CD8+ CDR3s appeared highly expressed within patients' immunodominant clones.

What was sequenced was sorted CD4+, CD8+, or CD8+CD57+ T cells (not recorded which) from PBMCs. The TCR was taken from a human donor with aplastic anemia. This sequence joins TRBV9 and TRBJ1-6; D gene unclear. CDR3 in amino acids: CASSVRGPPLHF. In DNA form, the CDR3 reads TGTGCCAGCAGCGTACGGGGTCCACCCCTCCACTTT.